Sequencing of this T cell receptor (beta chain) was carried out in a study of shared clonotypes between healthy human individuals. The V and J ends lost 4 bases and 8 bases respectively, with 16 bases between them. The CDR3 has 14 residues. Germline-derived CDR1 and CDR2 are SGDLS and YYNGEE. Libraries were prepared by immunoSEQ multiplex PCR; TCRdb keeps only in-frame clonotypes and omits some of them. Among about 690,000 clones listed, less than 95% were seen once. The sequence was obtained from a man between 18 and 29 years old in good health. Some clones in this sample may be carry-over from other donors' samples. The chain recombines TRBV9 with TRBJ2-4; a weak D match, TRBD2 (7 bases). The sequencing sample was made of memory CD8+ T cells from PBMCs. The subset was: CD45RO+ cells pooled with CCR7-negative TemRA cells. The CDR3 protein is CASSLRRGGDIQYF. The CDR3 DNA follows: TGTGCCAGCAGCCTTCGGAGAGGGGGGGACATTCAGTACTTC.